The clone carrying this TCR beta chain was counted only a few times. This sample stems from a study of beta chain features in type 1 diabetes. CDR1 and CDR2 (germline): SQVTM, ANQGSEA. V was shortened by 4 bases and J by 2 bases, with 11 bases between the two germline ends. The CDR3 runs 13 residues. Expressed TCRB transcripts were sequenced because the isolated RNA had all been reverse transcribed beforehand. The protocol was immunoSEQ multiplex PCR, while the TCRdb copy is restricted to in-frame clones and leaves out a portion. The sample lists hundreds of thousands of clones, approximately 30% occurring once.

The clonotype originates from a man between 18 and 35 years old in good health. The sequenced sample consisted of naive CD4+ T cells from blood. The chain has TRBV29-1 and TRBJ1-2; D gene unclear. CDR3 coding DNA: TGCAGCGTTGGAGGTTTGGAAAACTATGGCTACACCTTC. This translates into CSVGGLENYGYTF.